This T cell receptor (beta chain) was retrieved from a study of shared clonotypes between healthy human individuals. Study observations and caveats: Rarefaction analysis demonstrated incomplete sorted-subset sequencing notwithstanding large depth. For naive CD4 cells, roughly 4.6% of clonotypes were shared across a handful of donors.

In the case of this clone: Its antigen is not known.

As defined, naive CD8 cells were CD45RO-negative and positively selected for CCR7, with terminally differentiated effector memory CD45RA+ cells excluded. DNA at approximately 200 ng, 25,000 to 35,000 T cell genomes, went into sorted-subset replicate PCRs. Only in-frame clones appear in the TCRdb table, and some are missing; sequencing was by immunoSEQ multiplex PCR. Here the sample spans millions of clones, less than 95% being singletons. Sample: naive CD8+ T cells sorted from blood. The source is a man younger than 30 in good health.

Written as DNA, the CDR3 is TGTGCCAGCACCTCCGGGACTAGCGGGGGGGCCCACGAGCAGTACTTC. Its translation is CASTSGTSGGAHEQYF. V gene TRBV27 combines with J gene TRBJ2-7; 16 bases match TRBD2. After removal of 7 bases from V and 5 bases from J, the junction contained 8 bases not matched to a gene. The CDR3 runs to 16 residues. Germline V gene sequence: CDR1 MNHEY, CDR2 SMNVEV (reference sequence).